This TCR beta chain stems from a study of shared clonotypes between healthy human individuals. Study as a whole: Donor composition was a couple of women and a few men, aged 18 to 49.

Measured with immunoSEQ multiplex PCR; TCRdb has only the in-frame clones, and not every one. The sample holds more than 2 million clones, 85% to 95% seen once. Naive CD8 cells lacked CD45RO and underwent positive selection for CCR7, leaving out terminally differentiated effector memory CD45RA+ cells. Every contributor of samples was a Caucasian grown-up residing in Nashville, Tennessee. This CDR3 is built from 13 residues. V shed 6 bases and J 3 bases; nucleotides not matched to a gene: 4. Germline V gene data show CDR1 as GTSNPN and CDR2 as SVGIG (reference sequence). The sequenced material came from naive CD8+ T cells from PBMCs. The clonotype was recovered from a young man in good health. Some clones in this sample may be carry-over from other donors' samples. The chain uses TRBV30 and TRBJ1-1, with 10 bases aligning to TRBD1. CDR3 residues: CACWTGGHTEAFF. Here the CDR3 DNA reads TGTGCCTGCTGGACAGGGGGGCACACTGAAGCTTTCTTT.